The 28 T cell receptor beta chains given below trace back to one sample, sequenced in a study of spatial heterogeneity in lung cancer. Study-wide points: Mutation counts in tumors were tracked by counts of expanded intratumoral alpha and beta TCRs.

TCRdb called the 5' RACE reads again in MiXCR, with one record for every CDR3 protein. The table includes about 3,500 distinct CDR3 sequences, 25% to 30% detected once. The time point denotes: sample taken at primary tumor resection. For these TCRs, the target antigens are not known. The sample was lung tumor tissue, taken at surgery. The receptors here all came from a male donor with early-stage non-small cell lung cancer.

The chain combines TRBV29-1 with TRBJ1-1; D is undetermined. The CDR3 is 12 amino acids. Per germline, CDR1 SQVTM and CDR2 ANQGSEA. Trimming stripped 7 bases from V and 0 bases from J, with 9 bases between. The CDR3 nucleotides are TGCAGCGGGACTGCTATGAACACTGAAGCTTTCTTT. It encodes CSGTAMNTEAFF.

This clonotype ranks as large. The CDR3 DNA reads TGTGCCAGCAGTTACTTTCCAGACATGAACACTGAAGCTTTCTTT. It yields the protein CASSYFPDMNTEAFF. The V gene is TRBV6-5, the J gene TRBJ1-1, with D unresolved. The germline CDR1 and CDR2 sequences are MNHEY and SVGAGI. Trimming pared 1 base from V and 0 bases from J, leaving 9 bases between. The CDR3 contains 15 residues.

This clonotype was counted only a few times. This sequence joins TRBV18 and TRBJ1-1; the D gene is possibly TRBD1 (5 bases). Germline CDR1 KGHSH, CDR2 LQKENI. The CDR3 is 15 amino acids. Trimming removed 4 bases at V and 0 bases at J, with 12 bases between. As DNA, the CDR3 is TGTGCCAGCTCACTGGACATGAGAATGAACACTGAAGCTTTCTTT. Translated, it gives CASSLDMRMNTEAFF.

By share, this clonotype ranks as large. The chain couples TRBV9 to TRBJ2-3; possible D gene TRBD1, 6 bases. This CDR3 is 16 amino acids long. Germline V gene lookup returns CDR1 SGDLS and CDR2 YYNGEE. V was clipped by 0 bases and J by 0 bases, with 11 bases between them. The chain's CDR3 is CASSVGHRASTDTQYF. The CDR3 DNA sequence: TGTGCCAGCAGCGTAGGGCACAGGGCGAGCACAGATACGCAGTATTTT.

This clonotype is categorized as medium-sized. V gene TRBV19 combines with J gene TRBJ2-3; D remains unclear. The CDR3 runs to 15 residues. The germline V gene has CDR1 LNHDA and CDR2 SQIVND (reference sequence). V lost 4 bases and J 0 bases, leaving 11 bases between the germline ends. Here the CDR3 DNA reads TGTGCCAGTAGTACGGACGGTCTTAGCACAGATACGCAGTATTTT. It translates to CASSTDGLSTDTQYF.

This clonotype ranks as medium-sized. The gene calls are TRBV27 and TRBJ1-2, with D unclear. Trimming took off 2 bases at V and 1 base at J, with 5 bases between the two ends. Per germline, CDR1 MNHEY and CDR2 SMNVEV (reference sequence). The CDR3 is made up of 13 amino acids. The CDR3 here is CASSLRFNYGYTF. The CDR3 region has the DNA TGTGCCAGCAGTTTAAGGTTTAACTATGGCTACACCTTC.

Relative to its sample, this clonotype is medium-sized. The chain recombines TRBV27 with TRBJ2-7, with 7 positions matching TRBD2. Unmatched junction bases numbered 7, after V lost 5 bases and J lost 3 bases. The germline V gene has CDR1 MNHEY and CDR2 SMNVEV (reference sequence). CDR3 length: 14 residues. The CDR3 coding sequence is TGTGCCAGCAGTCTAGCGGTGGGCTACTACGAGCAGTACTTC. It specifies CASSLAVGYYEQYF.

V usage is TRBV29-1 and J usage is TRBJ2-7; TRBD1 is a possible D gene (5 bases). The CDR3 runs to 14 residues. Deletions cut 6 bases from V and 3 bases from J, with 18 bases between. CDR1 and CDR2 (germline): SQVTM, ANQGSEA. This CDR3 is CSVKGGASGYEQYF. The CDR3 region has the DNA TGCAGCGTCAAAGGTGGGGCCTCCGGCTACGAGCAGTACTTC.

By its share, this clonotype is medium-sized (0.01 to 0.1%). The CDR3 here is CASSQFDRKGEQYF. Written as DNA, the CDR3 is TGTGCCAGCAGCCAATTTGACAGGAAGGGGGAGCAGTACTTC. This chain uses TRBV3-1 with TRBJ2-7, with TRBD1 as a possible D gene (6 bases). Germline CDR1 and CDR2: LGHDT and YNNKEL (reference sequence). Trimming shortened V by 2 bases and J by 7 bases, and 15 bases separated the two germline ends. This CDR3 has 14 amino acids.

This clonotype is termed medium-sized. In nucleotides, the CDR3 is TGTGCCAGCAGCTCTGTATGGGGGGCCAACGTCCTGACTTTC. Translated: CASSSVWGANVLTF. V usage is TRBV7-2 and J usage is TRBJ2-6; no definite D call. The CDR3 has 14 residues. V was clipped by 4 bases and J by 4 bases, with 8 bases between them. Germline V gene data show CDR1 as SGHTA and CDR2 as FQGNSA.

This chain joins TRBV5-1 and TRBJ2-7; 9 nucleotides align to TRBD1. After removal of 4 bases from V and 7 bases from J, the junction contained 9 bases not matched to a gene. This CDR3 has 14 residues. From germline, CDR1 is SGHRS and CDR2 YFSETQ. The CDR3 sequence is CASSTGQGMVEQYF. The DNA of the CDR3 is TGCGCCAGCAGCACGGGACAGGGTATGGTGGAGCAGTACTTC.

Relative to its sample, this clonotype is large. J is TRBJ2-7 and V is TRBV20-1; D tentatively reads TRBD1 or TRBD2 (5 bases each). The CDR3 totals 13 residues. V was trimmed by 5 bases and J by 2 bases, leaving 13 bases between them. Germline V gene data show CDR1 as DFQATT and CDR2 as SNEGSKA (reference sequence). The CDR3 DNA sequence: TGCAGTGCTCTTGGGACGGAAGCCTACGAGCAGTACTTC. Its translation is CSALGTEAYEQYF.

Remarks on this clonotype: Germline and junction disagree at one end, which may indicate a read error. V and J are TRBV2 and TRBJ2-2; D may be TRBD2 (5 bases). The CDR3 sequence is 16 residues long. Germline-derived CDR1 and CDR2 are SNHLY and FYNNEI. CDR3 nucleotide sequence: TGTGCCAGCAGTGAAGGGAACATAGCGAACACCGGGGTGCTGTTTTTT. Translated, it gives CASSEGNIANTGVLFF.

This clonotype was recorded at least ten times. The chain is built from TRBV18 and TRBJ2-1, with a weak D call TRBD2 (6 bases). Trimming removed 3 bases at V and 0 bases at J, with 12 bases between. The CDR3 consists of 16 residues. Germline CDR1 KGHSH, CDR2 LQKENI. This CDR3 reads CASSPSGPGSYNEQFF. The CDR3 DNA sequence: TGTGCCAGCTCACCTAGCGGACCCGGCTCCTACAATGAGCAGTTCTTC.

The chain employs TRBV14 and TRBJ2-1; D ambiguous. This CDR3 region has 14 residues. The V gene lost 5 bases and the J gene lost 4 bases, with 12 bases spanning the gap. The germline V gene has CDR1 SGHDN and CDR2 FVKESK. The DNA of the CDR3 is TGTGCCAGCAGCTCCCGGAATCAATACAATGAGCAGTTCTTC. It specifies CASSSRNQYNEQFF.

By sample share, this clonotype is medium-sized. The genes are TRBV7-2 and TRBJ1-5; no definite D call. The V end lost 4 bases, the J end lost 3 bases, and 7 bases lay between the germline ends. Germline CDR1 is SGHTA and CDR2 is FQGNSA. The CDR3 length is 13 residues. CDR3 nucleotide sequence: TGTGCCAGCAGCTACCTAGCCAATCAGCCCCAGCATTTT. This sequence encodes CASSYLANQPQHF.

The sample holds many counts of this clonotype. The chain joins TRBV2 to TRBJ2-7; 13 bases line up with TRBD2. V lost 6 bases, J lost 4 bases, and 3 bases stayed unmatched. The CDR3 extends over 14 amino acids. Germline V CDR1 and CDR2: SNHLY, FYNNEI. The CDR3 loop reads CASRGLAGAYEQYF. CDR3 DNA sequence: TGTGCCAGCAGAGGACTAGCGGGAGCGTACGAGCAGTACTTC.

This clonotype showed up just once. CDR3 in amino acids: CASSYSPPAGGIYNEQFF. CDR3 DNA: TGTGCCAGCAGTTATTCTCCCCCGGCGGGAGGTATATACAATGAGCAGTTCTTC. The rearrangement uses TRBV6-2 or TRBV6-3 and TRBJ2-1; TRBD2 agrees at 8 bases. V trimming: 3 bases; J trimming: 4 bases; junction bases outside the gene matches: 14. This CDR3 is 18 amino acids long. Germline-derived CDR1 and CDR2 are MNHEY and SVGEGT.

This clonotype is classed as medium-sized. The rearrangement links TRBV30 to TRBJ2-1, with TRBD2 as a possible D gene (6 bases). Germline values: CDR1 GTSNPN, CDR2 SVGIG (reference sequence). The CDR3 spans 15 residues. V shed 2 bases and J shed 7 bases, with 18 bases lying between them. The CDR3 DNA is TGTGCCTGGAGTACGGGGGTTTTGGTGGGGAATGAGCAGTTCTTC. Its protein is CAWSTGVLVGNEQFF.

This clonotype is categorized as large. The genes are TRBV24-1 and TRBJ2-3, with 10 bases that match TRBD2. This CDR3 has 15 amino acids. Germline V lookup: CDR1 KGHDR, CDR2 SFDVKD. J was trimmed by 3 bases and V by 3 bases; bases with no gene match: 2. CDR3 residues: CATSDRTSGTDTQYF. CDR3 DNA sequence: TGTGCCACCAGTGATAGGACTAGCGGAACAGATACGCAGTATTTT.

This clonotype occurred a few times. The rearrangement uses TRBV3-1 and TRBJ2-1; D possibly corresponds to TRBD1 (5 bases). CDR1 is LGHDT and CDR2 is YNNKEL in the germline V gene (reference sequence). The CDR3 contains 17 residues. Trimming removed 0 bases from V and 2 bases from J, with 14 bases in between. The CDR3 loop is CASSQDHKGRAYNEQFF. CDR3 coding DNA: TGTGCCAGCAGCCAAGATCATAAGGGGCGAGCCTACAATGAGCAGTTCTTC.

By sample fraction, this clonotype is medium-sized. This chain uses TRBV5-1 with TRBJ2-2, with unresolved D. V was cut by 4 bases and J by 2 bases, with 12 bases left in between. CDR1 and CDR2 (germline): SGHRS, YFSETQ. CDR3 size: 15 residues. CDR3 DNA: TGCGCCAGCAGCGTGGGCCTCCCAAACACCGGGGAGCTGTTTTTT. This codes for CASSVGLPNTGELFF.

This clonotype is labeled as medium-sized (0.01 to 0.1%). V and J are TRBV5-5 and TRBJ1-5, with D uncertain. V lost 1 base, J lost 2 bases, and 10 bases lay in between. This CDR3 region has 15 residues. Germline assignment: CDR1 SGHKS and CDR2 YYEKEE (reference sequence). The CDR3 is CASSLSDTRNQPQHF. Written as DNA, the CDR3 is TGTGCCAGCAGCTTGTCCGATACCCGCAATCAGCCCCAGCATTTT.

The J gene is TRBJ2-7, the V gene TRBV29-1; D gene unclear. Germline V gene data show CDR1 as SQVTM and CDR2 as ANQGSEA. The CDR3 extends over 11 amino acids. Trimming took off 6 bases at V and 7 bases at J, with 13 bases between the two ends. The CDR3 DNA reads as TGCAGCGTCGGAACCATGCGGGAGCAGTACTTC. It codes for CSVGTMREQYF.

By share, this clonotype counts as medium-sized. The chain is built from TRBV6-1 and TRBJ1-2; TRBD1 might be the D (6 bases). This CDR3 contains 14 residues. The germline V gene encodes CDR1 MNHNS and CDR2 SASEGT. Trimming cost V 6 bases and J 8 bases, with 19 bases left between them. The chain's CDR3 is CASRTTGLGDGYTF. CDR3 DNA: TGTGCCAGCAGAACCACAGGGTTAGGAGACGGCTACACCTTC.

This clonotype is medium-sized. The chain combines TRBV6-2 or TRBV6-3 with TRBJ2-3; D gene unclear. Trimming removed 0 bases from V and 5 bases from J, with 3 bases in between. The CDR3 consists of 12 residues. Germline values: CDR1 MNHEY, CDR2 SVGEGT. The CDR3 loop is CASSYSKDTQYF. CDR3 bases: TGTGCCAGCAGTTACTCCAAAGATACGCAGTATTTT.

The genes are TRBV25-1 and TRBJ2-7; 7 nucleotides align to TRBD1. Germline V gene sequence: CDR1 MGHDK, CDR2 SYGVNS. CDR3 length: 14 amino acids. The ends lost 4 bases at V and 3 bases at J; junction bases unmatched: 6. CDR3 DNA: TGTGCCAGCAGTGGGACAGGATGGCACTACGAGCAGTACTTC. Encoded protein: CASSGTGWHYEQYF.

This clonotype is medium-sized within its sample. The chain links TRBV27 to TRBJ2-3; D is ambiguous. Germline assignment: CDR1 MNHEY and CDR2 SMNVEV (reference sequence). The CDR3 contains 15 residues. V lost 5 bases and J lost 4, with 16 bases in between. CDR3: CASSQGRKHSDTQYF. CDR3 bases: TGTGCCAGCAGTCAAGGACGGAAGCATTCAGATACGCAGTATTTT.